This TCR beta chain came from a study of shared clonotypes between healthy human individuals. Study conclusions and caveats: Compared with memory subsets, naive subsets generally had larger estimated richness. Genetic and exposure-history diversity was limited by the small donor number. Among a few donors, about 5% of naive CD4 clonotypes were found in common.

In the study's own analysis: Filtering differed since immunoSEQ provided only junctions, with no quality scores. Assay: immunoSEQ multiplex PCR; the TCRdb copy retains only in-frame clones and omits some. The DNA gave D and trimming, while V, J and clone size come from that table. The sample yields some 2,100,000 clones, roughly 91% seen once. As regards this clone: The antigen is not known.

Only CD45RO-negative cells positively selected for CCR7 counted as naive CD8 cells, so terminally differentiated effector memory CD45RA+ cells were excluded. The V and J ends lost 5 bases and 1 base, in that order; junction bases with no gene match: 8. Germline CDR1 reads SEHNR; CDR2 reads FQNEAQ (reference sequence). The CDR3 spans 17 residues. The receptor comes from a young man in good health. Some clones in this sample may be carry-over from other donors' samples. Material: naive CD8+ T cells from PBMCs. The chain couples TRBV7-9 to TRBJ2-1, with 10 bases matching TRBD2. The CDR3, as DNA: TGTGCCAGCAGCCCATATAGCGGGAGGCTTTCCTACAATGAGCAGTTCTTC. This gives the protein CASSPYSGRLSYNEQFF.